The present T cell receptor beta chain was sequenced within a study of identical twins (dated by TCRdb to the mid-2010s). Describing the broader study: The study deep-sequenced TCR alpha and beta repertoires from monozygotic twins, unrelated adults of various ages and cord blood to test whether fetal clonotypes persist. Replicate twin experiments were performed at different times using different library preparation protocols to rule out contamination. Results the study describes overall, beyond this receptor: Compared with coincidental sharing between unrelated individuals, out-of-frame TCR alpha sequences shared between twins had an excess of sequences with low generation probability. Zero-insertion analyses could be partly confounded by invariant T cells such as MAIT and iNKT, though diverse VJ usage argued against such confounding for most clonotypes. A weaker excess of twin sharing was found in beta out-of-frame sequences because the signal-to-noise ratio was lowered by fewer shared sequences. Because the same donors could not be followed over many years, the conclusions depended on cross-sectional statistical analysis. Fewer insertions were carried by abundant cord blood beta clonotypes, a similar but weaker trend appeared in young adult naive repertoires, and no such trend appeared in memory repertoires. In monozygotic twins, recombination models systematically underestimated out-of-frame TCR alpha sharing, but the models matched the sharing seen between unrelated individuals.

Preparation of the library involved 5' RACE. These reads were obtained on an Illumina HiSeq 2000. A universal primer binding site was introduced by template switching, and a unique molecular identifier was present in the final cDNA, enabling accurate counting of TCR cDNA molecules. Specific primers in the conserved constant-segment region were used to synthesize first-strand cDNA for TCR alpha and beta chains. To control for contamination, every cDNA library carried two barcodes: a SMART-Mk sample barcode plus Illumina barcodes. TruSeq adapter sequences along with Illumina sample barcodes were introduced in two successive PCR steps. Sequencing of the TCR alpha and beta cDNA libraries was done on the Illumina HiSeq platform using custom primers. The source study handled its data this way. MiGEC was used to process raw reads and extract unique molecular identifiers, and MiXCR was used to find CDR3 positions. Recombination models were inferred per individual with the repgenHMM and IGoR tools using an EM algorithm. Shared clonotype analysis was performed with the tcR package in R, normalizing sharing by the product of cloneset sizes. Out-of-frame nonproductive sequences were analyzed to study raw recombination free of thymic and clonal selection effects. TCRdb itself trimmed the public reads at Q25 with fastp, ran MiXCR and retained productive beta chains. Identical CDR3 proteins give one entry, which carries the most common genes and DNA. V and J calls and clone size were set by TCRdb, not the authors. The sample contains 550,000 to 800,000 distinct CDR3 sequences, about 7% of them found a single time. The ten largest make up roughly 1.6% of the sample.

This clonotype has at least ten counts. Its antigen is unknown. No base quality information exists; no much larger clone differs at one position. Inclusive of the bounding cysteine and phenylalanine, the CDR3 is 17 residues long. Solely the CDR3 DNA is kept, with 51 bases framed from the first base. V and J lose 6 bases and 1 base, and a span of 19 bases separates them. The CDR1 and CDR2 encoded by the germline V gene are SQVTM and ANQGSEA. All donors were healthy Caucasians. Three pairs of female monozygotic twins, all aged roughly 18 to 30 years, made up the twin cohort. The RNA used for TCR libraries was isolated from peripheral blood mononuclear cells. The same data also contributed to another study, on yellow fever vaccine responses in identical twins. Drawing on the second study: The T cell response to vaccination in identical twins was reported by the authors to appear partly convergent and partly personalized. The study precisely tracked vaccine-responding T cell clones in identical twins.

Recombination connected TRBV29-1 to TRBJ2-6; a tentative D match to TRBD1 spans 6 bases. This TCR came from a woman aged 18-30 years in good health. Material: PBMCs. The CDR3 reads as follows: CSVKYRDILSGANVLTF. In nucleotide form, the sequence is TGCAGCGTCAAGTACCGGGACATACTATCTGGGGCCAACGTCCTGACTTTC.